The clone carrying this T cell receptor beta chain has a handful of counts. No antigen is known for it. The PCR made use of 60 Vbeta and 13 Jbeta primers. Repertoires were generated with immunoSEQ multiplex PCR, while TCRdb's copy carries only in-frame clones and drops some. Of about 220,000 clones listed, roughly 70% are singletons. Germline-derived CDR1 and CDR2 are GTSNPN and SVGIG (reference sequence). CDR3 length: 15 amino acids. V lost 3 bases and J lost 0, with 15 bases in between. The entry originates in a study of cytomegalovirus exposure and HLA in healthy donors. General study findings and limits: Across HLA loci, a later analysis found differing TCR association rates, with DRB1 most and HLA-C fewest.

Sequencing was carried out using PBMCs. This TCR was recovered from a woman aged 25 to 39 in good health and CMV-seronegative. The chain carries TRBV30 and TRBJ2-7; tentative D call: TRBD2 (6 bases). CDR3 sequence: CAWRKKRASSYEQYF. The CDR3 coding sequence is TGTGCCTGGAGAAAAAAGCGGGCGAGCTCCTACGAGCAGTACTTC.